The 30 T cell receptor beta chains in this list originate from one sample, sequenced in a study of blood T cell repertoires in COVID-19. The table came from immunoSEQ multiplex PCR; TCRdb's copy has only in-frame clones and leaves some out. In the table there are a few hundred thousand clones, roughly 82% of which are singletons. The sample consisted of peripheral blood. These receptors originate from a woman in her forties who had recovered from COVID-19.

This clone is a singleton in its sample. This chain uses TRBV3-1 (or the pseudogene TRBV3-2) with TRBJ1-2; tentatively, D is TRBD1 (6 bases). Germline CDR1 is LGHDT and CDR2 is YNNKEL (reference sequence). The CDR3 length is 15 residues. Trimming stripped 3 bases from V and 4 bases from J, with 15 bases between. CDR3 bases: TGTGCCAGCAGCCACCTGGACAGAGCCTCCTATGGCTACACCTTC. This gives the protein CASSHLDRASYGYTF.

A single count supports this clone. The chain couples TRBV7-2 to TRBJ2-3, with no clear D. The V end was cut by 1 base, the J end by 5 bases, with 10 bases between. The CDR3 totals 14 residues. CDR1 and CDR2 (germline): SGHTA, FQGNSA. The CDR3 DNA reads as TGTGCCAGCAGCTTAGTGCTACACAGAGATACGCAGTATTTT. Its translation: CASSLVLHRDTQYF.

This sequence joins TRBV28 and TRBJ2-4; 10 bases map to TRBD2. The V and J ends lost 8 bases and 2 bases, in that order; junction bases with no gene match: 9. The germline V gene encodes CDR1 MDHEN and CDR2 SYDVKM. CDR3 length: 16 amino acids. The CDR3 region has the DNA TGTGCCAGCCAGTCCCAGCGGGGGGGCTCCAAAAACATTCAGTACTTC. Residues: CASQSQRGGSKNIQYF.

This chain uses TRBV3-1 (or the pseudogene TRBV3-2) with TRBJ2-3, with 8 bases that match TRBD1. The CDR3 consists of 13 residues. The V and J ends lost 4 bases and 7 bases, in that order; junction bases with no gene match: 4. Germline lookup yields CDR1 LGHDT and CDR2 YNNKEL (reference sequence). For the CDR3, the DNA is TGTGCCAGCAGCCTCGGACAGGGAAATACGCAGTATTTT. Protein: CASSLGQGNTQYF.

The chain links TRBV5-6 to TRBJ2-7; 8 bases map to TRBD1. Germline lookup yields CDR1 SGHDT and CDR2 YYEEEE. The V gene end was trimmed by 3 bases and the J gene end by 4 bases; junction bases not matched to a gene: 12. The CDR3 has 16 amino acids. Here the CDR3 DNA reads TGTGCCAGCAGCTCACGAACCGGGACAGGATCTTACGAGCAGTACTTC. Protein sequence: CASSSRTGTGSYEQYF.

J is TRBJ2-3 and V is TRBV6-1; 7 bases match TRBD1. The germline V gene has CDR1 MNHNS and CDR2 SASEGT. V gave up 3 bases and J gave up 3 bases; unmatched junction bases: 6. This CDR3 has 15 amino acids. The CDR3 DNA reads as TGTGCCAGCAGTGACGGACAGGCGAGAACAGATACGCAGTATTTT. This codes for CASSDGQARTDTQYF.

The chain has TRBV24-1 and TRBJ2-2, with 7 bases fitting TRBD1. The CDR3 totals 17 residues. Germline values: CDR1 KGHDR, CDR2 SFDVKD. Losses at the gene ends were 4 bases for V and 0 bases for J; bases not matched to a gene: 7. DNA of the CDR3: TGTGCCACCAGTGAGCACTCCGGGACAGCGAACACCGGGGAGCTGTTTTTT. Translating it yields CATSEHSGTANTGELFF.

V usage is TRBV24-1 and J usage is TRBJ2-1; D might be TRBD1 (6 bases). There are 15 residues in the CDR3. Germline V CDR1 and CDR2: KGHDR, SFDVKD. V shed 3 bases and J shed 0 bases, with 8 bases lying between them. This CDR3 reads CATSDIGGSYNEQFF. The CDR3, as DNA: TGTGCCACCAGTGATATAGGGGGCTCCTACAATGAGCAGTTCTTC.

The table lists this clone with a count of one. V usage is TRBV7-2 and J usage is TRBJ2-1, with TRBD2 identical over 9 bases. The V gene end was trimmed by 5 bases and the J gene end by 9 bases; junction bases not matched to a gene: 17. The CDR3 covers 17 residues. From germline, CDR1 is SGHTA and CDR2 FQGNSA. The CDR3 DNA reads as TGTGCCAGCAGCATCCGTAGCGGGGGCTCACAAAGTGGTGAGCAGTTCTTC. It translates to CASSIRSGGSQSGEQFF.

This chain connects TRBV19 to TRBJ1-5; D ambiguous. CDR3 size: 12 residues. V shed 5 bases and J shed 7 bases, with 9 bases lying between them. Germline V gene lookup returns CDR1 LNHDA and CDR2 SQIVND (reference sequence). The CDR3 DNA sequence: TGTGCCAGTAGTTCGGTGTTCCAGCCCCAGCATTTT. Translation gives CASSSVFQPQHF.

The chain's CDR3 is CASSSDRVWGYTF. The DNA for the CDR3 is TGTGCCAGCAGCTCAGACAGGGTGTGGGGCTACACCTTC. The chain employs TRBV5-6 and TRBJ1-2; 7 bases match TRBD1. Germline V lookup: CDR1 SGHDT, CDR2 YYEEEE. CDR3 length equals 13 residues. The ends lost 3 bases at V and 8 bases at J; junction bases unmatched: 7.

Worth noting for this clone: A read error may explain this, as a much larger clone is one base away. This chain uses TRBV2 with TRBJ2-2; D is unresolved. Germline-derived CDR1 and CDR2 are SNHLY and FYNNEI. The CDR3 is 12 residues long. Trimming stripped 5 bases from V and 3 bases from J, with 4 bases between. The CDR3, as DNA: TGTGCCAGCAGTACAGACACCGGGGAGCTGTTTTTT. This codes for CASSTDTGELFF.

The chain uses TRBV11-2 and TRBJ2-5; D possibly corresponds to TRBD2 (6 bases). With 2 bases removed from V and 3 bases from J, the gap between germline ends came to 19 bases. Germline V gives CDR1 SGHAT, CDR2 FQNNGV. The CDR3 spans 17 residues. The CDR3 loop is CASSLSLISGVKETQYF. The CDR3 nucleotides are TGTGCCAGCAGCTTATCCCTGATTTCGGGGGTTAAAGAGACCCAGTACTTC.

The gene calls are TRBV14 and TRBJ1-2; 8 bases match TRBD1. J lost 2 bases, V lost 1 base, and 3 bases had no gene match. Germline lookup yields CDR1 SGHDN and CDR2 FVKESK. The CDR3 contains 15 residues. CDR3 sequence reads: CASSQGTGLNYGYTF. In DNA, the CDR3 is TGTGCCAGCAGCCAAGGGACAGGGTTGAACTATGGCTACACCTTC.

J is TRBJ2-7 and V is TRBV5-4, with 10 nucleotides matching TRBD1. The CDR3 totals 15 residues. Germline-derived CDR1 and CDR2 are SGHNT and YYREEE (reference sequence). The trim removed 5 bases at V and 2 bases at J, leaving 7 bases unmatched. The CDR3 loop reads CASSGRDRGTYEQYF. The CDR3 coding sequence is TGTGCCAGCAGTGGACGGGACAGGGGAACCTACGAGCAGTACTTC.

The chain is built from TRBV5-1 and TRBJ2-1; tentatively, D is TRBD1 (5 bases). The length of the CDR3 is 17 residues. The germline V and J ends were trimmed by 4 bases and 0 bases, with 17 bases remaining between them. Germline CDR1 is SGHRS and CDR2 is YFSETQ. The CDR3 sequence: CASSQDSGSHSYNEQFF. In DNA form, the CDR3 reads TGCGCCAGCAGCCAAGACAGTGGGTCCCACTCCTACAATGAGCAGTTCTTC.

The genes are TRBV3-1 (or the pseudogene TRBV3-2) and TRBJ1-1, with D possibly TRBD1 on 6 matching bases. Looked up from germline, CDR1 is LGHDT and CDR2 is YNNKEL (reference sequence). V was shortened by 6 bases and J by 4 bases, with 9 bases between the two germline ends. The CDR3 covers 12 residues. The CDR3 DNA sequence: TGTGCCAGCAGGGCGACAGGCACTGAAGCTTTCTTT. Encoded protein: CASRATGTEAFF.

This sequence joins TRBV4-2 and TRBJ1-2; possible D gene TRBD1, 5 bases. The V gene's germline CDR1 is LGHNA and CDR2 YNFKEQ. There are 15 residues in the CDR3. The V end lost 3 bases, the J end lost 7 bases, and 18 bases lay between the germline ends. CDR3 protein: CASSQTRQLAVGYTF. Here the CDR3 DNA reads TGTGCCAGCAGCCAGACCCGACAGCTGGCAGTTGGCTACACCTTC.

The rearrangement joins TRBV10-3 to TRBJ1-1; TRBD1 matches 9 bases. With V trimmed by 2 bases and J by 5 bases, 15 bases remained unmatched. This CDR3 spans 18 amino acids. Germline CDR1 ENHRY, CDR2 SYGVKD. The CDR3 spells CAISEEYWPGQGRTEAFF. The CDR3 bases are TGTGCCATCAGTGAGGAATATTGGCCGGGACAGGGCCGTACTGAAGCTTTCTTT.

The V gene is TRBV27, the J gene TRBJ1-4, with 9 bases fitting TRBD1. J gave up 7 bases and V 3 bases, and 9 bases lay outside the gene matches. Germline values: CDR1 MNHEY, CDR2 SMNVEV (reference sequence). This CDR3 comprises 16 residues. As DNA, the CDR3 is TGTGCCAGCAGTTTGGGGACAGGGATGGGGAGTGAAAAACTGTTTTTT. Translating it yields CASSLGTGMGSEKLFF.

CDR3 nucleotides: TGTGCCAGCAGCTTAGCAGGGCGCTCTAGCACAGATACGCAGTATTTT. It specifies CASSLAGRSSTDTQYF. The J gene is TRBJ2-3, the V gene TRBV5-5; D possibly corresponds to TRBD1 (5 bases). Per the germline V gene, CDR1 is SGHKS and CDR2 is YYEKEE (reference sequence). This CDR3 has 16 amino acids. The V gene lost 2 bases and the J gene lost 0 bases, with 13 bases spanning the gap.

This chain uses TRBV2 with TRBJ2-4, with D perhaps matching TRBD2 (6 bases). The CDR3 loop spans 14 amino acids. V was shortened by 6 bases and J by 8 bases, with 17 bases between the two germline ends. Germline V gives CDR1 SNHLY, CDR2 FYNNEI. CDR3 amino acids: CASREGPEVDIQYF. DNA for the CDR3: TGTGCCAGCAGGGAGGGACCCGAAGTAGACATTCAGTACTTC.

This CDR3 is CAWTSPPYAEAFF. DNA for the CDR3: TGTGCCTGGACTAGCCCCCCCTACGCTGAAGCTTTCTTT. The chain is built from TRBV30 and TRBJ1-1; D not resolved. V dropped 4 bases and J dropped 6 bases, with 15 bases sitting between them. Per the germline V gene, CDR1 is GTSNPN and CDR2 is SVGIG (reference sequence). This CDR3 spans 13 amino acids.

The chain carries TRBV10-3 and TRBJ1-3; no clear D. The germline CDR1 and CDR2 sequences are ENHRY and SYGVKD. The CDR3 spans 14 residues. The V and J ends lost 0 bases and 4 bases respectively, with 7 bases between them. DNA of the CDR3: TGTGCCATCAGTGAGTCGACGGGGGGAAACACCATATATTTT. It specifies CAISESTGGNTIYF.

V is TRBV5-8 and J is TRBJ2-7; no reliable D call. Per the germline V gene, CDR1 is SGHTS and CDR2 is YDEGEE. The CDR3 spans 16 residues. Trimming shortened V by 0 bases and J by 0 bases, and 13 bases separated the two germline ends. The CDR3 loop is CASSLAASQISYEQYF. CDR3 DNA: TGTGCCAGCAGCTTGGCCGCATCACAAATCTCCTACGAGCAGTACTTC.

The chain joins TRBV9 to TRBJ2-2, with 7 nucleotides matching TRBD2. Losses at the gene ends were 2 bases for V and 3 bases for J; bases not matched to a gene: 7. There are 16 residues in the CDR3. From germline, CDR1 is SGDLS and CDR2 YYNGEE. This CDR3 is CASSVLGGWDTGELFF. As DNA, the CDR3 is TGTGCCAGCAGCGTGCTCGGGGGGTGGGACACCGGGGAGCTGTTTTTT.

The chain has TRBV15 and TRBJ2-2, with unresolved D. Germline V gene sequence: CDR1 LNHNV, CDR2 YYDKDF (reference sequence). Trimming pared 5 bases from V and 6 bases from J, leaving 10 bases between. The CDR3 has 13 residues. CDR3 protein: CATSSGSPGELFF. The CDR3 DNA is TGTGCCACCAGCTCAGGTAGTCCCGGGGAGCTGTTTTTT. Looking up the rest from reference TRBV15 and TRBJ2-2 gives the full variable domain: DAMVIQNPRYQVTQFGKPVTLSCSQTLNHNVMYWYQQKSSQAPKLLFHYYDKDFNNEADTPDNFQSRRPNTSFCFLDIRSPGLGDTAMYLCATSSGSPGELFFGEGSRLTVL.

This clone occurred once. The V gene is TRBV20-1, the J gene TRBJ2-2, with D possibly matching TRBD2 (5 bases). V was pared by 6 bases and J by 4 bases, with 6 bases between. The CDR3 spans 11 residues. CDR1 DFQATT and CDR2 SNEGSKA come from the germline V gene (reference sequence). The CDR3 is CSAEGTGELFF. In nucleotides, the CDR3 is TGCAGTGCCGAGGGCACCGGGGAGCTGTTTTTT.

The CDR3 DNA sequence: TGCGCCAGCAGCTTGGACGGGGGGGCACACAATGAGCAGTTCTTC. Amino acid sequence: CASSLDGGAHNEQFF. V gene TRBV5-1 combines with J gene TRBJ2-1; 8 positions match TRBD2. Trimming took 0 bases from V and 5 from J; bases not matched to a gene: 4. The CDR3 loop spans 15 amino acids. Germline CDR1 and CDR2: SGHRS and YFSETQ. Full variable domain (rest looked up from reference TRBV5-1 and TRBJ2-1): KAGVTQTPRYLIKTRGQQVTLSCSPISGHRSVSWYQQTPGQGLQFLFEYFSETQRNKGNFPGRFSGRQFSNSRSEMNVSTLELGDSALYLCASSLDGGAHNEQFFGPGTRLTVL.

The chain recombines TRBV7-8 with TRBJ1-1; possibly TRBD1 for D (6 bases). V lost 5 bases to trimming and J lost 6 bases, with 13 bases between them. The length of the CDR3 is 13 residues. Germline-derived CDR1 and CDR2 are SGHVS and FQNEAQ. CDR3 amino acids: CASSHLNRAEAFF. In nucleotides, the CDR3 is TGTGCCAGCAGCCACCTGAACAGGGCTGAAGCTTTCTTT.